Presented here are 22 T cell receptor beta chains from one specimen sequenced in a study of CD39 and CD103 CD8 tumor-infiltrating T cells (dated by TCRdb to the late 2010s). The library was prepared using the immunoSEQ multiplex PCR assay. As stored in TCRdb, this immuneACCESS dataset retains in-frame rearrangements with V and J assigned. A fraction of the clones does not appear; measured against another copy, unresolved V genes explain less than half of the discrepancy, and the remainder lacks a known reason. This sample lists more than 15,000 clones; over 80% were detected once. In total, the top ten clones hold about 4.4% of the sample. Sequenced: CD8+ T cells sorted from blood. The cell subset or site tag for this specimen amounts to: total memory CD8 T cells (CD45RA-CCR7+/-) from blood or uninvolved lymph node. These receptors came from a human donor with head and neck squamous cell carcinoma.

This chain links TRBV11-2 with TRBJ2-5; 7 bases are a match to TRBD2. This CDR3 region has 16 residues. CDR1 and CDR2 (germline): SGHAT, FQNNGV. V gave up 6 bases and J gave up 4 bases; unmatched junction bases: 14. The CDR3 DNA is TGTGCCAGCAGTCCCGAAGCGGGGATGGGGAGAGAGACCCAGTACTTC. This codes for CASSPEAGMGRETQYF.

Here the CDR3 DNA reads TGTGCCAGCAGCACCTGGATAAGGGGGTACGAGCAGTACTTC. This codes for CASSTWIRGYEQYF. The chain joins TRBV5-6 to TRBJ2-7, with D perhaps matching TRBD1 (6 bases). In germline, CDR1 is SGHDT, CDR2 YYEEEE. This CDR3 region has 14 residues. With 4 bases removed from V and 4 bases from J, the gap between germline ends came to 15 bases.

CDR3 sequence (DNA): TGCGCCAGCAGCCAAGACACCCCGTACGAGCAGTACTTC. Amino acids: CASSQDTPYEQYF. V is TRBV4-1 and J is TRBJ2-7; D remains unclear. The CDR3 sequence is 13 residues long. V lost 0 bases to trimming and J lost 4 bases, with 7 bases between them. Germline CDR1 MGHRA, CDR2 YSYEKL.

This clone turned up a few times. V is TRBV27 and J is TRBJ1-1; D ambiguous. The V gene lost 2 bases and the J gene lost 1 base, with 5 bases spanning the gap. This CDR3 region has 13 residues. From germline, CDR1 is MNHEY and CDR2 SMNVEV (reference sequence). The CDR3 loop reads CASSLVANTEAFF. CDR3 DNA: TGTGCCAGCAGTTTAGTAGCGAACACTGAAGCTTTCTTT.

The chain employs TRBV10-3 and TRBJ1-6; weak D call: TRBD1 (5 bases). Trimming pared 0 bases from V and 7 bases from J, leaving 10 bases between. CDR1 ENHRY and CDR2 SYGVKD come from the germline V gene. The CDR3 has 15 residues. CDR3 sequence reads: CAISESSGLNSPLHF. Here the CDR3 DNA reads TGTGCCATCAGTGAGTCGTCGGGGCTGAATTCACCCCTCCACTTT.

This clone appeared a single time. The chain joins TRBV7-8 to TRBJ2-7; 8 positions match TRBD1. Losses at the gene ends were 5 bases for V and 4 bases for J; bases not matched to a gene: 10. The length of the CDR3 is 15 residues. Germline CDR1 reads SGHVS; CDR2 reads FQNEAQ. CDR3 sequence: CASSTGQGRLYEQYF. DNA of the CDR3: TGTGCCAGCAGCACCGGACAGGGACGGCTGTACGAGCAGTACTTC. Using reference TRBV7-8 and TRBJ2-7 for the parts outside the CDR3, the full variable domain is GAGVSQSPRYKVAKRGQDVALRCDPISGHVSLFWYQQALGQGPEFLTYFQNEAQLDKSGLPSDRFFAERPEGSVSTLKIQRTQQEDSAVYLCASSTGQGRLYEQYFGPGTRLTVT.

The gene calls are TRBV7-9 and TRBJ1-2, with 9 positions matching TRBD1. Germline V gene data show CDR1 as SEHNR and CDR2 as FQNEAQ (reference sequence). The CDR3 sequence is 16 residues long. The J segment lost 7 bases and the V segment lost 2 bases, leaving 11 bases of the junction unmatched. CDR3 DNA sequence: TGTGCCAGCAGCTTAATTCTCGACAGGGGGATCAGTGGCTACACCTTC. This codes for CASSLILDRGISGYTF.

The gene calls are TRBV10-1 and TRBJ2-3; D may be TRBD1 (7 bases). In germline, CDR1 is WNHNN, CDR2 SYGVQD (reference sequence). This CDR3 is 15 amino acids long. Between the trimmed V and J ends, which lost 6 bases and 5 bases, there was a span of 18 bases. This CDR3 reads CASSGTVRREDTQYF. DNA for the CDR3: TGCGCCAGCAGCGGGACAGTCCGGCGGGAAGATACGCAGTATTTT.

The gene calls are TRBV27 and TRBJ1-6; D not certain. CDR1 and CDR2 (germline): MNHEY, SMNVEV (reference sequence). V shed 2 bases and J shed 7 bases, with 6 bases lying between them. The CDR3 length is 13 residues. The CDR3 DNA reads TGTGCCAGCAGTTTAGTGATGAATTCACCCCTCCACTTT. This encodes CASSLVMNSPLHF.

The rearrangement joins TRBV5-6 to TRBJ2-7, with D unclear. The CDR3 totals 12 residues. CDR1 SGHDT and CDR2 YYEEEE come from the germline V gene. Trimming pared 2 bases from V and 2 bases from J, leaving 5 bases between. The CDR3 loop reads CASSFGTYEQYF. In DNA, the CDR3 is TGTGCCAGCAGCTTTGGGACCTACGAGCAGTACTTC. The full variable domain, with the rest looked up from reference TRBV5-6 and TRBJ2-7, is DAGVTQSPTHLIKTRGQQVTLRCSPKSGHDTVSWYQQALGQGPQFIFQYYEEEERQRGNFPDRFSGHQFPNYSSELNVNALLLGDSALYLCASSFGTYEQYFGPGTRLTVT.

The chain employs TRBV6-5 and TRBJ1-3, with D uncertain. CDR3 length: 15 residues. V shed 6 bases and J shed 4 bases, with 16 bases lying between them. CDR1 MNHEY and CDR2 SVGAGI come from the germline V gene. The DNA for the CDR3 is TGTGCCAGCAGGCTTACTGAAGGGTCCGGAAACACCATATATTTT. Its translation: CASRLTEGSGNTIYF.

The chain recombines TRBV12-5 with TRBJ2-1, with D maybe TRBD2 (5 bases). The CDR3 totals 14 residues. V was cut by 6 bases and J by 5 bases, with 14 bases left in between. Germline V gene lookup returns CDR1 LGHNT and CDR2 FRNRAP. The CDR3 bases are TGTGCTAGTGGGCCCTCCGGGAATCACAATGAGCAGTTCTTC. This gives the protein CASGPSGNHNEQFF. Looking up the rest from reference TRBV12-5 and TRBJ2-1 gives the full variable domain: DARVTQTPRHKVTEMGQEVTMRCQPILGHNTVFWYRQTMMQGLELLAYFRNRAPLDDSGMPKDRFSAEMPDATLATLKIQPSEPRDSAVYFCASGPSGNHNEQFFGPGTRLTVL.

In its sample, this clone was seen once. The gene calls are TRBV11-2 and TRBJ1-4; D possibly corresponds to TRBD1 (5 bases). The CDR3 has 16 amino acids. Trimming removed 1 base at V and 0 bases at J, with 9 bases between. The germline V gene has CDR1 SGHAT and CDR2 FQNNGV. This CDR3 is CASSLGQFATNEKLFF. The CDR3 DNA reads as TGTGCCAGCAGCTTAGGACAGTTCGCAACTAATGAAAAACTGTTTTTT.

The sample holds one count of this clone. This rearrangement joins TRBV6-5 to TRBJ2-1; perhaps TRBD2 as D (7 bases). Germline CDR1 MNHEY, CDR2 SVGAGI. The length of the CDR3 is 12 residues. V shed 5 bases and J shed 10 bases, with 12 bases lying between them. The CDR3 loop reads CASSKGGVEQFF. In DNA, the CDR3 is TGTGCCAGCAGTAAGGGGGGGGTAGAGCAGTTCTTC.

The chain employs TRBV9 and TRBJ2-1, with 7 nucleotides matching TRBD2. The CDR3 consists of 14 residues. Looked up from germline, CDR1 is SGDLS and CDR2 is YYNGEE. J lost 6 bases, V lost 0 bases, and 3 bases had no gene match. The CDR3 sequence: CASSVGGEGNEQFF. CDR3 coding DNA: TGTGCCAGCAGCGTAGGTGGGGAGGGCAATGAGCAGTTCTTC. The whole variable domain, remainder taken from reference TRBV9 and TRBJ2-1, is DSGVTQTPKHLITATGQRVTLRCSPRSGDLSVYWYQQSLDQGLQFLIQYYNGEERAKGNILERFSAQQFPDLHSELNLSSLELGDSALYFCASSVGGEGNEQFFGPGTRLTVL.

The chain employs TRBV29-1 and TRBJ2-7, with D possibly TRBD1 on 5 matching bases. The germline gives CDR1 SQVTM, CDR2 ANQGSEA. The CDR3 is made up of 17 amino acids. Trimming pared 7 bases from V and 4 bases from J, leaving 29 bases between. CDR3 loop: CSDIRQFGSPPQYEQYF. CDR3 in DNA: TGCAGCGATATTAGACAGTTTGGGTCCCCCCCCCAGTACGAGCAGTACTTC.

J is TRBJ2-7 and V is TRBV19, with a tentative D call TRBD2 (5 bases). From germline, CDR1 is LNHDA and CDR2 SQIVND (reference sequence). The V end lost 5 bases, the J end lost 6 bases, and 23 bases lay between the germline ends. The CDR3 sequence is 16 residues long. CDR3 bases: TGTGCCAGTAGTTTGGCTAGCCGTTCCCCGTTACCCGAGCAGTACTTC. Amino acids: CASSLASRSPLPEQYF.

The V gene is TRBV5-1, the J gene TRBJ2-1; D not certain. CDR1 is SGHRS, CDR2 YFSETQ, per germline. CDR3 size: 14 residues. Trimming stripped 0 bases from V and 4 bases from J, with 8 bases between. CDR3 coding DNA: TGCGCCAGCAGCTTGGACGGGCCTTACAATGAGCAGTTCTTC. Protein product: CASSLDGPYNEQFF. Full variable domain (outside the CDR3, taken from reference TRBV5-1 and TRBJ2-1): KAGVTQTPRYLIKTRGQQVTLSCSPISGHRSVSWYQQTPGQGLQFLFEYFSETQRNKGNFPGRFSGRQFSNSRSEMNVSTLELGDSALYLCASSLDGPYNEQFFGPGTRLTVL.

This clone was observed a few times. Sequence at one end of the junction differs from germline and may be a read error. The chain recombines TRBV7-9 with TRBJ1-2, with D uncertain. Germline lookup yields CDR1 SEHNR and CDR2 FQNEAQ (reference sequence). The CDR3 runs 12 residues. CDR3 in DNA: TGTGCCAGCAGCTTCCATAGGACGGAATATCACTTC. Its translation: CASSFHRTEYHF.

The rearrangement uses TRBV11-2 and TRBJ2-3; TRBD1 might be the D (6 bases). CDR1 is SGHAT, CDR2 FQNNGV, per germline. This CDR3 has 16 amino acids. The V and J ends lost 0 bases and 9 bases respectively, with 19 bases between them. The CDR3 DNA sequence: TGTGCCAGCAGCTTAGATCAGGGGATGGGTATTGTGACGCAGTATTTT. Protein sequence: CASSLDQGMGIVTQYF.

On this clone: Other DNA sequences from this sample encode an identical CDR3 as well. J is TRBJ2-7 and V is TRBV5-1; D is ambiguous. The CDR3 sequence is 13 residues long. The germline CDR1 and CDR2 sequences are SGHRS and YFSETQ. V was pared by 0 bases and J by 3 bases, with 7 bases between. The CDR3 reads CASSLGQDYEQYF. Here the CDR3 DNA reads TGCGCCAGCAGCTTGGGGCAGGACTACGAGCAGTACTTC.

The CDR3 sequence is CASNTGGRNYGYTF. Here the CDR3 DNA reads TGTGCCAGCAACACAGGGGGCCGGAACTATGGCTACACCTTC. The V call is TRBV27, the J call TRBJ1-2, with 9 bases identical to TRBD1. J was trimmed by 2 bases and V by 7 bases; bases with no gene match: 5. Germline V gene data show CDR1 as MNHEY and CDR2 as SMNVEV (reference sequence). This CDR3 contains 14 residues.